This is a list of T cell receptor beta chains from one sample in a study of T cell repertoires in cytomegalovirus infection. Antigen specificity for these receptors is unknown. A single record per CDR3 protein comes from TCRdb applying MiXCR to the reads. The repertoire holds about 20,000 distinct CDR3 sequences, about 42% seen once, with approximately 94% in the top ten. The starting material was CD8+ T cells from cultured PBMCs, obtained from culture after CMV antigen stimulation. The receptors originated from a human donor in good health (CMV status not recorded). Some clones in this sample may be carry-over from other donors' samples. The CDR3 runs from the conserved cysteine through the conserved F or W. The D gene is left open where the match is weak. Size values are once, few and many counts, or a class for expanded clones, and some rows have none.

NA,TRBV10-3,TRBJ1-5,15,NA,TGTGCCATCAGTGACAGTTCGGGGAGCAATCAGCCCCAGCATTTT,CAISDSSGSNQPQHF
NA,TRBV11-3,TRBJ2-2,17,NA,TGTGCCAGCAGCTTAGATAAAGGTGGTGGAGTTAGCGGGGAGCTGTTTTTT,CASSLDKGGGVSGELFF
NA,TRBV6-2/TRBV6-3,TRBJ2-2,16,TRBD2,TGTGCCAGCAGTTACTCGAGCGGGGCGAACACCGGGGAGCTGTTTTTT,CASSYSSGANTGELFF
once,TRBV11-1,TRBJ2-5,15,NA,TGTGCCAGCAGCTTAGACGGGGCGGACCAAGAGACCCAGTACTTC,CASSLDGADQETQYF
NA,TRBV27,TRBJ1-2,16,NA,TGTGCCAGCAGTTCCCGGACGGACCTTGCTAACTATGGCTACACCTTC,CASSSRTDLANYGYTF
few,TRBV19,TRBJ2-1,15,TRBD1,TGTGCCAGTAGTCCACTGGGTGGACAGGACAATGAGCAGTTCTTC,CASSPLGGQDNEQFF
few,TRBV7-2,TRBJ2-5,15,NA,TGTGCCAGCAGCTTTGGCGGGGCGGCCACGGAGACCCAGTACTTC,CASSFGGAATETQYF
NA,TRBV12-3/TRBV12-4,TRBJ2-5,13,NA,TGTGCCAGCACTACAGGGAATGGAGAGACCCAGTACTTC,CASTTGNGETQYF
many,TRBV5-5,TRBJ1-1,14,NA,TGTGCCAGCAGTCGGCTACAGGATTGGACTGAAGCTTTCTTT,CASSRLQDWTEAFF
few,TRBV12-3/TRBV12-4,TRBJ2-7,14,NA,TGTGCCAGCAGTCTCCGGGACTCCTTTTACGAGCAGTACTTC,CASSLRDSFYEQYF
NA,TRBV6-1,TRBJ2-3,14,TRBD2,TGTGCCAGCAAGGAGCGGGAGGGCATAGATACGCAGTATTTT,CASKEREGIDTQYF
NA,TRBV5-1,TRBJ2-1,15,NA,TGCGCCAGCAGCCAGGAGGACAGAAGTTACAATGAGCAGTTCTTC,CASSQEDRSYNEQFF
few,TRBV4-1,TRBJ2-3,17,TRBD2,TGCGCCAGCAGCCAAGGAGCGGGAGCCTCTCGCACAGATACGCAGTATTTT,CASSQGAGASRTDTQYF
many,TRBV7-9,TRBJ1-1,12,NA,TGTGCCAGCAGCTTAGGAGGGTTAGAAGCTTTCTTT,CASSLGGLEAFF
few,TRBV7-3,TRBJ2-1,14,TRBD1,TGTGCCAGCAGCCCGACAGGGGTTGCAACTGAGCAGTTCTTC,CASSPTGVATEQFF
NA,TRBV18,TRBJ1-4,15,NA,TGTGCCAGCTCACCGCTATCCGGGACGAGTGAAAAACTGTTTTTT,CASSPLSGTSEKLFF